These 30 T cell receptor beta chains share one sample of origin, sequenced in a study of T cells in Graves' hyperthyroidism and ophthalmopathy. Researchers took RNA transcripts and amplified the TCR beta CDR3 regions from them. The HTBI primer set drove a first-round RT-PCR of the TCR CDR3. TCRdb processed the multiplex PCR reads anew with MiXCR; each CDR3 protein has one entry. The sample holds 360,000 or so distinct CDR3 sequences, approximately 14% seen once. The sequencing input was blood. These receptors originate from a woman in her sixties with Graves' ophthalmopathy.

This clonotype has only a few counts. The chain recombines TRBV13 with TRBJ2-6; no definite D call. This CDR3 region has 13 residues. The V end lost 5 bases, the J end lost 2 bases, and 4 bases lay between the germline ends. The germline CDR1 and CDR2 sequences are PRHDT and FYEKMQ (reference sequence). The CDR3 nucleotides read TGTGCCAGCAGCCATACTGGGGCCAACGTCCTGACTTTC. This translates into CASSHTGANVLTF.

The sample holds many counts of this clonotype. V and J are TRBV11-1 and TRBJ2-1, with D possibly being TRBD1 or TRBD2 (6 bases each). Germline CDR1 reads SGHAT; CDR2 reads FQDESV (reference sequence). Trimming took 0 bases from V and 8 from J, leaving 11 bases between them. The CDR3 runs 14 residues. CDR3 sequence (DNA): TGTGCCAGCAGCTTAGCTTACAGGGAGGATGAGCAGTTCTTC. This gives the protein CASSLAYREDEQFF.

The chain couples TRBV3-1 to TRBJ2-2, with D possibly called TRBD1 or TRBD2 (6 bases each). The CDR3 has 17 residues. Per the germline V gene, CDR1 is LGHDT and CDR2 is YNNKEL (reference sequence). V dropped 0 bases and J dropped 5 bases, with 16 bases sitting between them. The CDR3 DNA reads as TGTGCCAGCAGCCAAGACCCCGGGGGCAGATCTACCGGGGAGCTGTTTTTT. As protein: CASSQDPGGRSTGELFF.

This clonotype was recorded many times. V and J are TRBV3-1 and TRBJ1-6, with 8 nucleotides matching TRBD1. Germline CDR1 reads LGHDT; CDR2 reads YNNKEL (reference sequence). The V segment lost 4 bases and the J segment 6 bases; nucleotides outside the gene matches: 2. There are 14 residues in the CDR3. For the CDR3, the DNA is TGTGCCAGCAGCCGACAGGGGAGTAATTCACCCCTCCACTTT. Protein sequence: CASSRQGSNSPLHF.

This clonotype was seen repeatedly, ten times or more. The V call is TRBV5-1, the J call TRBJ2-3, with D uncertain. The V end was cut by 4 bases, the J end by 2 bases, with 11 bases between. Germline lookup yields CDR1 SGHRS and CDR2 YFSETQ. The CDR3 length is 14 residues. DNA of the CDR3: TGCGCCAGCAGCCCCGAGCCCAACACAGATACGCAGTATTTT. Translating gives CASSPEPNTDTQYF.

The chain couples TRBV27 to TRBJ1-1, with D possibly being TRBD1 (6 bases). The CDR3 covers 13 residues. Germline V CDR1 and CDR2: MNHEY, SMNVEV (reference sequence). The V gene lost 8 bases and the J gene lost 3 bases, with 13 bases spanning the gap. The CDR3, as DNA: TGTGCCAGCGGGGTTCGGGGGCACACTGAAGCTTTCTTT. Protein sequence: CASGVRGHTEAFF.

The table lists this clonotype with many counts. CDR3 sequence (DNA): TGTGCCAGCAGCCTCAGGGGGCAGCACGAGCAGTACTTC. It is translated as CASSLRGQHEQYF. The chain combines TRBV3-1 with TRBJ2-7, with 8 bases that match TRBD1. This CDR3 is 13 amino acids long. The V gene's germline CDR1 is LGHDT and CDR2 YNNKEL (reference sequence). With 4 bases clipped from V and 5 bases from J, the junction kept 4 bases outside the gene matches.

This clonotype showed up many times. The gene calls are TRBV28 and TRBJ2-5; D is unclear. CDR1 is MDHEN, CDR2 SYDVKM, per germline. The CDR3 length is 15 residues. V lost 6 bases and J lost 4, with 18 bases in between. The CDR3 coding sequence is TGTGCCAGCAGCCGACTCGGGCCGGCCGGAGAGACCCAGTACTTC. The encoded protein is CASSRLGPAGETQYF.

In this sample, this clonotype turned up many times. The chain couples TRBV6-2 or TRBV6-3 to TRBJ2-1, with D possibly being TRBD2 (5 bases). This CDR3 has 16 amino acids. CDR1 is MNHEY, CDR2 SVGEGT, per germline. The V end was cut by 0 bases, the J end by 3 bases, with 12 bases between. The DNA for the CDR3 is TGTGCCAGCAGTTACTCGTCCAGCGGAAACTACAATGAGCAGTTCTTC. Amino acid sequence: CASSYSSSGNYNEQFF.

This clonotype was counted between two and nine times. The chain links TRBV20-1 to TRBJ2-5; TRBD2 matches at 11 bases. Germline-derived CDR1 and CDR2 are DFQATT and SNEGSKA (reference sequence). There are 18 residues in the CDR3. V trimming: 0 bases; J trimming: 4 bases; junction bases outside the gene matches: 13. The CDR3: CSARDNSGRASGGETQYF. The DNA of the CDR3 is TGCAGTGCTAGAGATAATAGCGGGAGGGCCAGCGGGGGAGAGACCCAGTACTTC.

This clonotype was seen at least ten times. The V gene is TRBV3-1, the J gene TRBJ1-6; 11 nucleotides align to TRBD1. CDR3 length: 15 amino acids. Per the germline V gene, CDR1 is LGHDT and CDR2 is YNNKEL (reference sequence). V lost 4 bases to trimming and J lost 10 bases; unmatched junction nucleotides: 6. The CDR3 reads CASSLGTGGQSPLHF. The CDR3 nucleotides read TGTGCCAGCAGCCTCGGGACAGGGGGACAGTCACCCCTCCACTTT.

The chain combines TRBV11-2 with TRBJ2-5; 9 nucleotides agree with TRBD1. After removal of 5 bases from V and 1 base from J, the junction contained 8 bases not matched to a gene. Looked up from germline, CDR1 is SGHAT and CDR2 is FQNNGV. This CDR3 has 16 residues. The CDR3 region has the DNA TGTGCCAGCAGCGTAGCCGGGACAGGGATCCAAGAGACCCAGTACTTC. It translates to CASSVAGTGIQETQYF.

This clonotype has a count of ten or more. J is TRBJ2-6 and V is TRBV11-1; maybe TRBD2 (6 bases). V lost 7 bases and J lost 2, with 15 bases in between. Germline CDR1 reads SGHAT; CDR2 reads FQDESV (reference sequence). The CDR3 consists of 16 residues. The DNA of the CDR3 is TGTGCCAGCACCCCCCCGGGAGAGACTGGGGCCAACGTCCTGACTTTC. Translated: CASTPPGETGANVLTF.

This clonotype was seen many times. The rearrangement joins TRBV5-1 to TRBJ1-1; D possibly corresponds to TRBD1 (6 bases). Looked up from germline, CDR1 is SGHRS and CDR2 is YFSETQ. The CDR3 length is 13 residues. Trimming removed 2 bases from V and 4 bases from J, with 9 bases in between. CDR3 residues: CASSFLGATEAFF. In nucleotides, the CDR3 is TGCGCCAGCAGCTTTTTGGGGGCCACTGAAGCTTTCTTT.

This sequence joins TRBV12-3 or TRBV12-4 and TRBJ2-1, with TRBD1 matching 9 bases. V lost 5 bases to trimming and J lost 9 bases; unmatched junction nucleotides: 11. CDR3 length: 15 residues. DNA for the CDR3: TGTGCCAGCAGTCACCGGGACAGGGTTTCGGGTGAGCAGTTCTTC. Encoded protein: CASSHRDRVSGEQFF.

This clonotype was observed at least ten times. This sequence joins TRBV28 and TRBJ2-4, with D hard to call. The V gene's germline CDR1 is MDHEN and CDR2 SYDVKM. The V gene lost 6 bases and the J gene lost 1 base, with 19 bases spanning the gap. The CDR3 totals 17 residues. The CDR3 nucleotides are TGTGCCAGCAGGGCCCGTGCGGCTAGATTCGCCAAAAACATTCAGTACTTC. Residues: CASRARAARFAKNIQYF.

The sample holds many counts of this clonotype. The CDR3 nucleotides are TGTGCCAGCAGCCGAGCGGGCGGCGGCGGGACTAGCGGGAGAGGGACCCAGTACTTC. Translated, it gives CASSRAGGGGTSGRGTQYF. V is TRBV3-1 and J is TRBJ2-5; 14 nucleotides match TRBD2. The CDR3 has 19 residues. CDR1 is LGHDT and CDR2 is YNNKEL in the germline V gene (reference sequence). The V and J ends lost 4 bases and 7 bases, in that order; junction bases with no gene match: 17.

This clonotype was observed a handful of times. The CDR3 does not close with the conserved phenylalanine or tryptophan, likely indicating a read error. The rearrangement links TRBV2 to TRBJ2-1, with D unclear. CDR1 is SNHLY, CDR2 FYNNEI, per germline. CDR3 size: 14 residues. Trimming cost V 5 bases and J 0 bases, with 8 bases left between them. CDR3 residues: CASSPRGSYNEQFL. DNA for the CDR3: TGTGCCAGCAGTCCCCGCGGCTCCTACAATGAGCAGTTCCTC.

In its sample, this clonotype was seen many times. This sequence joins TRBV7-9 and TRBJ2-7; 8 positions agree with TRBD1. J gave up 6 bases and V 0 bases, and 7 bases lay outside the gene matches. The CDR3 length is 15 residues. Germline V gene lookup returns CDR1 SEHNR and CDR2 FQNEAQ (reference sequence). The DNA for the CDR3 is TGTGCCAGCAGCTTAGCCGGACAGGGTGTGGGCGAGCAGTACTTC. Protein sequence: CASSLAGQGVGEQYF.

This clonotype was counted ten times or more. The chain couples TRBV5-1 to TRBJ2-2; D unclear. This CDR3 comprises 16 residues. V was shortened by 0 bases and J by 0 bases, with 9 bases between the two germline ends. Germline CDR1 reads SGHRS; CDR2 reads YFSETQ. The CDR3 DNA reads as TGCGCCAGCAGCTTGGGGTTCGCCTCGAACACCGGGGAGCTGTTTTTT. Its translation: CASSLGFASNTGELFF.

This clonotype was detected ten times or more. The chain couples TRBV20-1 to TRBJ2-3; D not resolved. V lost 6 bases and J 0 bases, leaving 13 bases between the germline ends. The V gene's germline CDR1 is DFQATT and CDR2 SNEGSKA (reference sequence). There are 14 residues in the CDR3. The CDR3 bases are TGCAGTGCCGCTATAGGGTCTAGCACAGATACGCAGTATTTT. This codes for CSAAIGSSTDTQYF.

The chain has TRBV6-4 and TRBJ1-5; D gene uncertain. The germline V and J ends were trimmed by 4 bases and 3 bases, with 13 bases remaining between them. CDR1 is MRHNA, CDR2 SNTAGT, per germline. This CDR3 contains 15 residues. CDR3 sequence: CASSASPDPNQPQHF. In nucleotides, the CDR3 is TGTGCCAGCAGTGCAAGTCCGGACCCCAATCAGCCCCAGCATTTT.

This clonotype was picked up many times. The genes are TRBV5-1 and TRBJ2-7, with TRBD2 matching 15 bases. The trim removed 5 bases at V and 5 bases at J, leaving 8 bases unmatched. Germline-derived CDR1 and CDR2 are SGHRS and YFSETQ. The CDR3 has 16 amino acids. CDR3 residues: CASRPGLAGGPHEQYF. For the CDR3, the DNA is TGCGCCAGCAGGCCAGGACTAGCGGGAGGGCCCCACGAGCAGTACTTC. The full variable domain, with the rest looked up from reference TRBV5-1 and TRBJ2-7, is KAGVTQTPRYLIKTRGQQVTLSCSPISGHRSVSWYQQTPGQGLQFLFEYFSETQRNKGNFPGRFSGRQFSNSRSEMNVSTLELGDSALYLCASRPGLAGGPHEQYFGPGTRLTVT.

The genes are TRBV12-5 and TRBJ2-1; 14 nucleotides line up with TRBD2. The germline gives CDR1 LGHNT, CDR2 FRNRAP. The CDR3 has 20 residues. V lost 1 base and J lost 2; bases outside the gene matches: 10. The CDR3 protein is CASGLASGTSGRGAYNEQFF. As DNA, the CDR3 is TGTGCTAGTGGTTTGGCCTCCGGGACTAGCGGGAGAGGGGCCTACAATGAGCAGTTCTTC.

Points on this clonotype: A much larger clone is a single base away; this may be a read error. The chain carries TRBV11-2 and TRBJ2-1, with D possibly being TRBD1 (6 bases). This CDR3 spans 16 amino acids. Germline-derived CDR1 and CDR2 are SGHAT and FQNNGV. CDR3 region: CASSQIRGSSYNAQFF. The DNA for the CDR3 is TGTGCCAGCAGCCAGATCAGGGGAAGCTCCTACAATGCGCAGTTCTTC.

This clonotype has a count of ten or more. V and J are TRBV12-5 and TRBJ2-7; D is undetermined. The CDR3 consists of 17 residues. Germline CDR1 reads LGHNT; CDR2 reads FRNRAP. Trimming left V 0 bases short and J 3 bases short, with 18 bases between. CDR3 bases: TGTGCTAGTGGTTTGGTCCCTGGGTGGTCCTGGTACTACGAGCAGTACTTC. Translating gives CASGLVPGWSWYYEQYF.

Worth noting for this clonotype: A much bigger clone sits one base away, suggesting this may be a read error. This chain joins TRBV7-3 and TRBJ2-7, with 10 bases fitting TRBD2. The CDR3 spans 15 residues. Germline V gives CDR1 SGHTA, CDR2 FQGTGA. V lost 5 bases, J lost 5 bases, and 9 bases stayed unmatched. The DNA of the CDR3 is TGTGCCAGCAGCGTAATAGCGGGAGGATACGACGAGCAGTACTTC. It translates to CASSVIAGGYDEQYF.

This clonotype was seen repeatedly, ten times or more. The rearrangement uses TRBV29-1 and TRBJ2-5; D unresolved. The germline V and J ends were trimmed by 8 bases and 4 bases, with 17 bases remaining between them. Germline V gene lookup returns CDR1 SQVTM and CDR2 ANQGSEA. This CDR3 is built from 13 residues. The CDR3 DNA follows: TGCAGCCCCCCCCTCCCGGCCAGAGAGACCCAGTACTTC. The encoded protein is CSPPLPARETQYF.

The chain is built from TRBV6-1 and TRBJ1-2, with TRBD1 as a possible D gene (5 bases). This CDR3 region has 13 residues. Trimming took off 5 bases at V and 4 bases at J, with 11 bases between the two ends. CDR1 MNHNS and CDR2 SASEGT come from the germline V gene. DNA of the CDR3: TGTGCCAGCAGTTACCGAGACAGCTATGGCTACACCTTC. Translating gives CASSYRDSYGYTF.

This chain joins TRBV20-1 and TRBJ2-7; TRBD2 matches 9 bases. The CDR3 is 17 residues long. The germline gives CDR1 DFQATT, CDR2 SNEGSKA (reference sequence). J lost 2 bases, V lost 5 bases, and 16 bases had no gene match. CDR3 coding DNA: TGCAGTGCTCCGACTCGGACGGAGACTAGCGGTACCTACGAGCAGTACTTC. As protein: CSAPTRTETSGTYEQYF.